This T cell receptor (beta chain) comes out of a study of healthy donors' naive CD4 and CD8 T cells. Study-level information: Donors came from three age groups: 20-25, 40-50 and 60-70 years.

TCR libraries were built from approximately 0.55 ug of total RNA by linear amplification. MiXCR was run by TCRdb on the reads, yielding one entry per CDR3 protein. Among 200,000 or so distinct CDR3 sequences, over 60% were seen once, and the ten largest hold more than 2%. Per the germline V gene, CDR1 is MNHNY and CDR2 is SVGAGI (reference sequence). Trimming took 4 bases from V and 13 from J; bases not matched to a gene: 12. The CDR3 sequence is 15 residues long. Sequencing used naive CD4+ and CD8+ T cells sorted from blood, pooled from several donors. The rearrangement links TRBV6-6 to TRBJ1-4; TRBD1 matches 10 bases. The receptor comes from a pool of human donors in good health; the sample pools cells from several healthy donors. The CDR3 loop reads CASSSLTGGARVLFF. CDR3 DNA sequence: TGTGCCAGCAGTTCTTTGACAGGGGGCGCGAGGGTACTGTTTTTT.